This record concerns one TCR beta chain sequence. This clone was counted a few times. The antigen it binds to is not known. Per-base qualities were not stored, and no clone one base away is much larger. V loses 6 bases, J loses 4 bases, and the germline ends lie 12 bases apart. Looking up the germline V gene yields CDR1 MNHNS and CDR2 SASEGT. Counted from cysteine to phenylalanine, this CDR3 has 13 amino acids. Only the CDR3 part of the read is kept: 39 bases, read in frame from the first base. The sample's time point label is to be understood as: about a year on ibrutinib. For TCR beta library preparation, about 2 micrograms of genomic DNA were isolated from cryopreserved PBMCs. Longitudinal blood samples from CLL patients on ibrutinib monotherapy were analyzed using high-throughput TCR beta sequencing. Patients were enrolled in a phase 2 open-label single-center ibrutinib monotherapy trial. The record originates from a study of cytotoxic CD8 clonotypes in ibrutinib-treated CLL (dated by TCRdb to the early 2020s). Looking at the study overall: The cohort had 11 to 12 relapsed/refractory and under 16 treatment-naive patients; some 17 were IGHV unmutated. Response samples were obtained after a median of around 11 months of treatment, with a range of about 6 to 36 months. Of the 90 or so participants in the trial, roughly 25 had longitudinal samples available. Responses were partial in 24 patients and complete in 2; after median about 63 months follow-up, about 14 stayed in remission and some twelve progressed. All remission and progressive disease samples were collected while patients were still receiving ibrutinib. On average, each sample yielded about 250,000 productive templates and 80,000 to 95,000 productive rearrangements. Cryopreserved peripheral blood mononuclear cells were obtained prior to treatment, at the time of response, and at either disease progression or sustained remission. Overall study outcomes, separate from this receptor: Lymph node repertoires were not examined, and the timing of sampling was not matched between patients in sustained remission and those whose disease progressed. An increase in clonality was observed at ibrutinib response, with clonality remaining stable during sustained remission and falling back toward baseline at progression. Baseline clonality exceeded that of age-matched healthy donors and correlated strongly with circulating CD8+ T-cell counts. Public clonotypes were rare and either shrank or stayed stable during treatment, and the rise in clonality at ibrutinib response reflected expansion of private clonotypes.

A MiSeq instrument was used for deep resolution sequencing, which targeted depths ranging from 1 in 1 million up to 1 in 200,000 T cells, with coverage averaging 10x for each clonotype. The immunoSEQ hsTCRB Kit was used to generate TCR beta libraries. The original methods were these. Data were analyzed with ImmunoSEQ Data Assistant and ImmunoSEQ Analyzer, with V, D and J genes assigned per IMGT definitions. Clonality was computed as one minus normalized Shannon entropy of productive rearrangement frequencies, ranging from 0 to 1. Only overrepresented clonotypes making up at least 0.05% of the repertoire of each patient were included in the public clonotype analysis. Thirteen age-matched healthy donor repertoires from immuneACCESS were used as controls for clonality. Entries here come from immuneACCESS through TCRdb and include only in-frame sequences with V and J called. Some clones fail to appear in such tables; in the studies checked, an unresolved V gene covers under half of the shortfall, and the cause of the remainder is unknown. V, J and clone size are those of that table, while D and trimming were read from the DNA. The sample table contains roughly 51,000 clones; only one count was recorded for about half of them. The top ten hold 30% to 35% of the sample.

The sequencing used PBMCs, collected after 12 months of ibrutinib treatment. The chain is made from TRBV6-1 and TRBJ1-1; no D gene can be assigned with confidence. This sequence was found in a human donor with chronic lymphocytic leukemia. The DNA sequence is given as TGTGCCAGCAGGTTGGAACGGGGCACTGAAGCTTTCTTT. The encoded protein is CASRLERGTEAFF.